This T cell receptor beta chain emerged from a study of molecular identifiers for immune sequencing clone quantification. This clonotype was counted many times. The CDR3 is 17 amino acids. V shed 5 bases and J 0 bases; nucleotides not matched to a gene: 9. Germline lookup yields CDR1 SGHVS and CDR2 FNYEAQ. TCRdb re-called the PCR reads with MiXCR, one entry per CDR3 protein. In the table there are some 320,000 distinct CDR3 sequences, roughly a fifth of which are singletons. Sequences were obtained from naive CD8+ T cells from blood, with Jurkat cell RNA spiked in. Stated subset: FACS-sorted CD8+CD4-CCR7+CD45RA+ naive T cells. This rearrangement joins TRBV7-6 to TRBJ2-1; 8 nucleotides line up with TRBD2. This sequence originates from a human donor in good health. Some libraries in this study had Jurkat cell RNA spiked in. The CDR3 loop is CASSLLAGGPSYNEQFF. The CDR3, as DNA: TGTGCCAGCAGCCTCCTGGCGGGGGGACCCTCCTACAATGAGCAGTTCTTC.